These 10 T cell receptor beta chains share one sample of origin, sequenced in a study of blood T cells in healthy people across ages. The use of a sample-barcoded 5' primer and a J-beta primer mix characterized a second PCR of roughly 7 to 11 cycles. A single record per CDR3 protein comes from TCRdb applying MiXCR to the 5' RACE reads. The sample lists roughly 1,500,000 distinct CDR3 sequences; roughly 32% were seen once. Sequencing input: blood. These receptors all come from a woman in her twenties or thirties in good health.

This rearrangement joins TRBV4-1 to TRBJ2-2; 10 nucleotides align to TRBD2. V shed 8 bases and J 3 bases; nucleotides not matched to a gene: 12. Germline lookup yields CDR1 MGHRA and CDR2 YSYEKL. The CDR3 consists of 17 residues. The chain's CDR3 is CASGKELAGVYTGELFF. In DNA, the CDR3 is TGCGCCAGCGGAAAGGAGCTAGCGGGAGTGTACACCGGGGAGCTGTTTTTT.

The sample holds a few counts of this clonotype. V is TRBV5-1 and J is TRBJ2-7, with 7 positions matching TRBD2. V gave up 4 bases and J gave up 4 bases; unmatched junction bases: 8. Germline values: CDR1 SGHRS, CDR2 YFSETQ. The CDR3 sequence is 14 residues long. The CDR3 protein is CASSGGEGSYEQYF. CDR3 nucleotides: TGCGCCAGCAGCGGTGGGGAGGGATCGTACGAGCAGTACTTC.

This clonotype was seen only a few times. The chain joins TRBV27 to TRBJ2-7, with a possible D match to TRBD1 (6 bases). The CDR3 length is 19 residues. The germline V and J ends were trimmed by 3 bases and 0 bases, with 24 bases remaining between them. CDR1 is MNHEY, CDR2 SMNVEV, per germline (reference sequence). CDR3 region: CASSLLGAGFGLGSYEQYF. Here the CDR3 DNA reads TGTGCCAGCAGTTTGCTGGGGGCGGGTTTCGGTCTCGGCTCCTACGAGCAGTACTTC.

Comment on this clonotype: This sequence may be a read error, since a much larger clone differs from it by one base. Because it lacks the conserved phenylalanine or tryptophan at the end, this CDR3 is likely a read error. The chain combines TRBV12-3 or TRBV12-4 with TRBJ2-1, with no clear D. Trimming took 4 bases from V and 7 from J, leaving 11 bases between them. The CDR3 runs to 13 residues. CDR3 sequence reads: CASSSQVYNEQFV. DNA for the CDR3: TGTGCCAGCAGTTCCCAAGTTTATAATGAGCAGTTCGTC.

The chain is built from TRBV20-1 and TRBJ2-1, with 9 bases that match TRBD2. Germline V gives CDR1 DFQATT, CDR2 SNEGSKA (reference sequence). The CDR3 contains 15 residues. V lost 3 bases and J lost 3; bases outside the gene matches: 6. CDR3 DNA sequence: TGCAGTGCTAGTCCTAGCGGGAAGGACTACAATGAGCAGTTCTTC. This codes for CSASPSGKDYNEQFF.

The chain joins TRBV24-1 to TRBJ2-1; 14 nucleotides match TRBD2. Germline assignment: CDR1 KGHDR and CDR2 SFDVKD. J lost 0 bases, V lost 0 bases, and 9 bases had no gene match. The CDR3 consists of 21 residues. The CDR3 DNA follows: TGTGCCACCAGTGATTTGCACAGGACTAGCGGGGGGCCGACCTCCTACAATGAGCAGTTCTTC. It yields the protein CATSDLHRTSGGPTSYNEQFF.

The chain links TRBV6-1 to TRBJ1-4; TRBD1 matches 7 bases. Trimming cost V 6 bases and J 4 bases; bases outside gene matches: 2. Germline V CDR1 and CDR2: MNHNS, SASEGT. This CDR3 has 13 residues. CDR3 amino acids: CASRTGFNEKLFF. The CDR3 coding sequence is TGTGCCAGCAGGACAGGGTTTAATGAAAAACTGTTTTTT.

V gene TRBV7-9 combines with J gene TRBJ2-3; possibly TRBD2 for D (6 bases). CDR3 size: 13 residues. Trimming left V 9 bases short and J 5 bases short, with 15 bases between. Germline CDR1 is SEHNR and CDR2 is FQNEAQ (reference sequence). The CDR3 region is CASFGGTGDTQYF. The DNA for the CDR3 is TGTGCCAGTTTCGGCGGGACGGGAGATACGCAGTATTTT.

This clonotype was detected a few times. The V call is TRBV10-3, the J call TRBJ2-6; no clear D gene. CDR1 is ENHRY and CDR2 is SYGVKD in the germline V gene. The V end was cut by 0 bases, the J end by 2 bases, with 5 bases between. The CDR3 sequence is 15 residues long. This CDR3 is CAISESATGANVLTF. CDR3 DNA: TGTGCCATCAGTGAGTCGGCCACTGGGGCCAACGTCCTGACTTTC.

As for this clonotype: Since a much larger clone is just one base distant, this may be a read error. The rearrangement uses TRBV5-5 and TRBJ2-7, with D possibly matching TRBD1 (6 bases). CDR1 is SGHKS, CDR2 YYEKEE, per germline (reference sequence). The CDR3 is 14 residues long. Trimming took off 1 base at V and 5 bases at J, with 13 bases between the two ends. CDR3 protein: CASSLWSRGDEQYF. DNA of the CDR3: TGTGCCAGCAGCTTGTGGTCCAGGGGTGACGAGCAGTACTTC.